These T cell receptor beta chains were read from a single sample in a study of T cells in Graves' hyperthyroidism and ophthalmopathy. MiXCR, run by TCRdb on the multiplex PCR reads, gives a single entry per CDR3 protein. The sample includes under 550,000 distinct CDR3 sequences, about an eighth of them seen just once. Sequenced material: blood. The receptors here all came from a woman younger than 35 with Graves' hyperthyroidism. Each CDR3 is given with its conserved first and last residue. D genes are given only for firm matches. Rows give clone size only sometimes, using once, few, many, or a class for an expanded clone.

D | J | length | size | V | CDR3 | DNA
- | TRBJ2-4 | 14 | many | TRBV11-1 | CASSQAGAKNIQYF | TGTGCCAGCAGCCAAGCCGGGGCCAAAAACATTCAGTACTTC
TRBD1 | TRBJ1-4 | 15 | few | TRBV7-9 | CASSPQQGIHEKLFF | TGTGCCAGCAGCCCTCAACAGGGGATTCACGAAAAACTGTTTTTT
TRBD2 | TRBJ2-3 | 15 | many | TRBV4-1 | CASRSGTSVTDTQYF | TGCGCCAGCAGGTCAGGGACTAGCGTGACAGATACGCAGTATTTT
- | TRBJ1-5 | 15 | - | TRBV13 | CASSLGLADNQPQHF | TGTGCCAGCAGTCTAGGCCTCGCGGACAATCAGCCCCAGCATTTT
TRBD1 | TRBJ1-3 | 16 | few | TRBV9 | CASSVDRGFSGNTIYF | TGTGCCAGCAGCGTAGACAGGGGGTTTTCTGGAAACACCATATATTTT
- | TRBJ2-1 | 14 | many | TRBV3-1 | CASSQNSNEVEQFF | TGTGCCAGCAGCCAAAATTCGAACGAGGTTGAGCAGTTCTTC
- | TRBJ2-3 | 14 | many | TRBV12-3/TRBV12-4 | CASSYSGRTDTQYF | TGTGCCAGCAGTTATAGCGGACGCACAGATACGCAGTATTTT
- | TRBJ2-5 | 14 | few | TRBV5-1 | CASSLEEGWETQYF | TGCGCCAGCAGCTTGGAGGAGGGCTGGGAGACCCAGTACTTC
TRBD2 | TRBJ2-3 | 14 | - | TRBV7-8 | CASSGRTSGGTQYF | TGTGCCAGCAGCGGACGGACTAGCGGGGGTACGCAGTATTTT
TRBD1 | TRBJ2-1 | 15 | many | TRBV27 | CASSHPGQGRGGQFF | TGTGCCAGCAGTCACCCGGGACAGGGGAGAGGAGGGCAGTTCTTC
- | TRBJ1-1 | 12 | - | TRBV10-3 | CAISGLGNEAFF | TGTGCCATCAGTGGACTCGGGAATGAAGCTTTCTTT
- | TRBJ1-4 | 15 | many | TRBV5-1 | CASSPWDLLGQKLFF | TGCGCCAGCAGCCCCTGGGATCTCTTGGGACAAAAACTGTTTTTT
TRBD1 | TRBJ1-6 | 16 | few | TRBV27 | CASRMPGTALNSPLHF | TGTGCCAGCAGGATGCCTGGGACAGCTCTTAATTCACCCCTCCACTTT
- | TRBJ1-6 | 15 | few | TRBV27 | CASSLTASYNSPLHF | TGTGCCAGCAGTTTAACGGCCTCCTATAATTCACCCCTCCACTTT
- | TRBJ1-2 | 16 | few | TRBV4-1 | CASSQDRFLGQGGYTF | TGCGCCAGCAGCCAAGATCGGTTTTTAGGCCAAGGGGGCTACACCTTC
- | TRBJ2-7 | 13 | many | TRBV28 | CASRPSGPAEQYF | TGTGCCAGCAGGCCATCGGGCCCCGCCGAGCAGTACTTC
- | TRBJ2-2 | 16 | few | TRBV5-1 | CASSQEGTKNTGELFF | TGCGCCAGCAGCCAAGAAGGGACAAAGAACACCGGGGAGCTGTTTTTT
- | TRBJ1-4 | 13 | few | TRBV27 | CASSADGARKLFF | TGTGCCAGCAGTGCGGACGGGGCTAGAAAACTGTTTTTT
TRBD1 | TRBJ1-4 | 15 | many | TRBV27 | CASRKEGQLNEKLFF | TGTGCCAGCAGGAAGGAGGGACAGCTTAATGAAAAACTGTTTTTT
- | TRBJ1-1 | 13 | many | TRBV30 | CAWSVSGFTEAFF | TGTGCCTGGAGTGTTTCGGGATTCACTGAAGCTTTCTTT
- | TRBJ1-6 | 15 | - | TRBV20-1 | CNARATVGLGSPLHF | TGCAATGCTAGGGCTACAGTGGGGCTTGGATCACCCCTCCACTTT
TRBD2 | TRBJ2-7 | 13 | many | TRBV12-3/TRBV12-4 | CASSLAGGYEQYF | TGTGCCAGCAGCTTAGCGGGGGGCTACGAGCAGTACTTC
TRBD1 | TRBJ2-3 | 17 | few | TRBV19 | CASSIGTGGRSTDTQYF | TGTGCCAGTAGTATCGGGACAGGGGGACGGAGCACAGATACGCAGTATTTT
TRBD1 | TRBJ2-7 | 13 | few | TRBV6-1 | CASRRQGANEQYF | TGTGCCAGCAGAAGACAGGGGGCTAACGAGCAGTACTTC
TRBD2 | TRBJ2-5 | 15 | many | TRBV30 | CAWKAGGPSVETQYF | TGTGCCTGGAAAGCGGGAGGCCCCTCGGTGGAGACCCAGTACTTC
TRBD2 | TRBJ2-1 | 16 | many | TRBV30 | CAWSVLLTSQANEQFF | TGTGCCTGGAGTGTACTCTTGACTAGCCAGGCAAATGAGCAGTTCTTC
- | TRBJ2-7 | 11 | many | TRBV28 | CASSFRTEQYF | TGTGCCAGCAGTTTTCGGACCGAGCAGTACTTC
- | TRBJ2-3 | 15 | many | TRBV30 | CAWSGWAGSTDTQYF | TGTGCCTGGAGTGGTTGGGCGGGAAGCACAGATACGCAGTATTTT
- | TRBJ1-5 | 15 | - | TRBV28 | CAIQRVPLSNQPQHF | TGTGCCATCCAGAGAGTCCCGCTTAGCAATCAGCCCCAGCATTTT
TRBD1 | TRBJ1-2 | 13 | few | TRBV19 | CASNTDRGRGYTF | TGTGCCAGTAACACGGACAGGGGACGGGGCTACACCTTC
TRBD2 | TRBJ2-1 | 18 | few | TRBV6-2/TRBV6-3 | CASSPGQSGLAGVGQPFF | TGTGCCAGCAGTCCGGGACAGTCGGGACTAGCGGGAGTGGGGCAGCCGTTCTTC
- | TRBJ2-7 | 13 | - | TRBV30 | CAWSSGLVAEQYF | TGTGCCTGGAGCTCAGGCCTCGTCGCCGAGCAGTACTTC
TRBD2 | TRBJ2-1 | 15 | many | TRBV6-2/TRBV6-3 | CASSWTSGGRPEQFF | TGTGCCAGCAGTTGGACTAGCGGGGGGCGGCCTGAGCAGTTCTTC
TRBD1 | TRBJ1-6 | 14 | - | TRBV20-1 | CSANRGPVNSPLHF | TGCAGTGCGAACAGGGGGCCTGTTAATTCACCCCTCCACTTT
- | TRBJ2-5 | 14 | many | TRBV20-1 | CSATNRGPFGTQYF | TGCAGTGCTACCAACCGGGGCCCCTTTGGGACCCAGTACTTC
- | TRBJ1-3 | 15 | - | TRBV5-1 | CASSLDRSSGNTIYF | TGCGCCAGCAGCTTGGATCGGAGCTCTGGAAACACCATATATTTT
- | TRBJ2-7 | 15 | many | TRBV11-1 | CASSEPEDRVHEQYF | TGTGCCAGCAGCGAACCGGAGGATAGGGTCCACGAGCAGTACTTC
TRBD2 | TRBJ2-5 | 13 | many | TRBV6-1 | CASSRLARETQYF | TGTGCCAGCAGCAGACTAGCGAGAGAGACCCAGTACTTC
- | TRBJ2-5 | 14 | - | TRBV9 | CASSDRDWQETQYF | TGTGCCAGCAGCGACCGGGACTGGCAAGAGACCCAGTACTTC
- | TRBJ2-3 | 13 | many | TRBV6-2/TRBV6-3 | CAITGTEIDTQYF | TGTGCCATCACCGGGACCGAGATAGATACGCAGTATTTT
- | TRBJ1-2 | 17 | - | TRBV2 | CASSALWGNNRTYGYTF | TGTGCCAGCAGTGCTTTGTGGGGAAACAATCGCACCTATGGCTACACCTTC
TRBD1 | TRBJ2-5 | 14 | many | TRBV12-3/TRBV12-4 | CASSPDRVQETQYF | TGTGCCAGCAGTCCGGACAGGGTACAAGAGACCCAGTACTTC
- | TRBJ1-2 | 13 | many | TRBV2 | CAIGPVRGYGYTF | TGTGCCATCGGACCGGTCAGGGGCTATGGCTACACCTTC
TRBD1 | TRBJ2-1 | 11 | many | TRBV20-1 | CSADEGAEQFF | TGCAGTGCCGATGAGGGGGCTGAGCAGTTCTTC
TRBD2 | TRBJ2-7 | 15 | - | TRBV10-3 | CAISDTAGVPYEQYF | TGTGCCATCAGTGATACGGCGGGAGTGCCCTACGAGCAGTACTTC
- | TRBJ2-1 | 15 | many | TRBV7-6 | CASSSTASSYNEQFF | TGTGCCAGCAGCTCGACTGCCAGCTCCTACAATGAGCAGTTCTTC
TRBD2 | TRBJ2-3 | 14 | once | TRBV9 | CASSVGEGKDTQYF | TGTGCCAGCAGCGTAGGGGAGGGGAAAGATACGCAGTATTTT
- | TRBJ2-7 | 14 | - | TRBV27 | CASRNSGSSYEQYF | TGTGCCAGCAGGAACAGCGGGTCCTCCTACGAGCAGTACTTC
TRBD1 | TRBJ1-2 | 13 | - | TRBV5-6 | CASSPNGDRGYTF | TGTGCCAGCAGCCCTAACGGGGACAGGGGCTACACCTTC
TRBD1 | TRBJ2-3 | 14 | - | TRBV20-1 | CSARDVRGTDTQYF | TGCAGTGCTAGAGACGTCAGGGGGACAGATACGCAGTATTTT
TRBD1 | TRBJ2-7 | 14 | - | TRBV6-6 | CASSYLTGSYEQYF | TGTGCCAGCAGTTACTTGACAGGGTCCTACGAGCAGTACTTC
TRBD1 | TRBJ2-6 | 15 | - | TRBV9 | CATSTGPSGANVLTF | TGTGCCACCTCGACAGGGCCCTCTGGGGCCAACGTCCTGACTTTC
- | TRBJ2-7 | 18 | many | TRBV6-1 | CASSRVYRENGVSYEQYF | TGTGCCAGCAGTAGAGTATACAGGGAAAATGGTGTGTCCTACGAGCAGTACTTC
- | TRBJ1-2 | 15 | few | TRBV19 | CASSTPRSLIYGYTF | TGTGCCAGTAGCACCCCCCGGAGCCTTATCTATGGCTACACCTTC
- | TRBJ2-5 | 13 | - | TRBV28 | CASSFPRGETQYF | TGTGCCAGCAGTTTCCCCAGGGGAGAGACCCAGTACTTC